This T cell receptor (beta chain) was captured by sequencing in a study of blood T cell repertoires in COVID-19 (dated by TCRdb to 2020 to 2021). General notes on the study: Collaborator samples came from the United States, Italy and Spain and covered acute and convalescent phases of COVID-19. The material from the prospective study consisted of cDNA or gDNA derived from T cells, B-cell-depleted T cells, or PBMCs. Subjects who had been exposed to COVID-19, were actively infected with it, or had recovered from it provided the deeply sampled blood TCRbeta repertoires that made up the dataset. The repertoires were made available in a free public database intended to serve as a resource for research on the immune response to SARS-CoV-2. Samples came from the ongoing ImmuneRACE study (first 160 participants) plus 1,254 subjects from 6 global collaborators. The sample metadata nearly always contained a de-identified subject ID, COVID-19 status, age in years and sex. Where HLA class I and class II types were available, the types were taken from metadata supplied by the sample provider, not from assay-based typing. Study-level results and caveats: Clinical and demographic metadata were provided uncurated, with the amount varying by source and participant.

The collaborating institutions used their own protocols to collect whole blood in K2EDTA tubes. For TCRbeta analysis, collaborators shipped samples in one of three forms: frozen whole blood, isolated PBMCs, or DNA extracted from either of those sample types. Trimming at the junction amounts to 3 bases on V and 0 bases on J, and the germline ends lie 3 bases apart. Spanning cysteine to phenylalanine, the CDR3 consists of 13 amino acids. Solely the CDR3 DNA is kept, with 39 bases framed from the first base. The immunoSEQ Assay, a bias-controlled multiplex PCR, was used to amplify TCRbeta CDR3 regions from genomic DNA. As for how the authors treated the data: The number of nucleated cells in each sample was estimated from the amplification of reference gene primers within the assay. To quantify the absolute abundance of each unique TCRbeta CDR3 rearrangement, sequence reads were collapsed and filtered. Productive Simpson clonality was computed per sample as the square root of Simpson's diversity index over productive rearrangements. TCRdb's version of the immuneACCESS table is confined to in-frame rearrangements and falls short of the full clone set. An unresolved V gene accounts for under half of the shortfall where checked; the remainder is of unknown origin. V and J calls and clone size are those listed in that table; D and trimming were worked out from the DNA. This sample is represented by some 120,000 clones; roughly 80% of them were singletons. Of the sample, roughly 17% falls within the top ten clones.

Regarding this clone: Its target antigen remains unknown. It has no much larger one-base neighbor in the sample; base qualities were not kept.

Sample: peripheral blood. The receptor chain draws on TRBV12-3 or TRBV12-4 and TRBJ1-5; no D gene call is confident. This sequence was found in a woman between 45 and 60 years old with acute or convalescent COVID-19. The DNA is as follows: TGTGCCAGCAGTTTGGCTAGCAATCAGCCCCAGCATTTT. It encodes CASSLASNQPQHF.